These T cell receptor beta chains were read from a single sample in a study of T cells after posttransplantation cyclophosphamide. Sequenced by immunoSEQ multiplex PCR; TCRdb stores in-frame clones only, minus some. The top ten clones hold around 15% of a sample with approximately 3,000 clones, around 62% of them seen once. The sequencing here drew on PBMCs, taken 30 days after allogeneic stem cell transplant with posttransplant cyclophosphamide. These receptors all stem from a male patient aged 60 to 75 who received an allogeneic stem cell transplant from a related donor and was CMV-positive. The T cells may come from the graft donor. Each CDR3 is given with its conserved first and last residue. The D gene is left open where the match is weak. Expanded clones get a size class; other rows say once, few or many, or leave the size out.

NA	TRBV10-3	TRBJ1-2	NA	TGTGCCATCAGTGAGGGAGGGGCCCATTATGGCTACACCTTC	CAISEGGAHYGYTF
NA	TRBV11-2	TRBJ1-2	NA	TGTGCCAGCAGCTGGGGAGGGGGCTATGGCTACACCTTC	CASSWGGGYGYTF
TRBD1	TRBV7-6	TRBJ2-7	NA	TGTGCCAGCAGCATCCGGGACAGTACTAACGAGCAGTACTTC	CASSIRDSTNEQYF
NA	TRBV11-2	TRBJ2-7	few	TGTGCCAGCAGCCGATCGGTCTACGAGCAGTACTTC	CASSRSVYEQYF
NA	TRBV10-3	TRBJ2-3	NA	TGTGCCTCTAGTGATAGCACAGATACGCAGTATTTT	CASSDSTDTQYF
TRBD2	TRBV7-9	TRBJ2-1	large	TGTGCCAGCAGCTTACCCCTAAGACTAGCGGGAGATTTTAATGAGCAGTTCTTC	CASSLPLRLAGDFNEQFF
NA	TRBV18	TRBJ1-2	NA	TGTGCCAGCTCACCGTCAAGCAACTATGGCTACACCTTC	CASSPSSNYGYTF
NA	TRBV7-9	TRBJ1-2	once	TGTGCCAGCAACCACAGGGAGGGCTATGGCTACACCTTC	CASNHREGYGYTF
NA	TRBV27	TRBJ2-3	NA	TGTGCCAGCAGTATTACACGCAACACAGATACGCAGTATTTT	CASSITRNTDTQYF
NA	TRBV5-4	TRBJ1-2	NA	TGTGCCAGCAGCTTGCCTGACAGAGACTATGGCTACACCTTC	CASSLPDRDYGYTF
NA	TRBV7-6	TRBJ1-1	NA	TGTGCCAGCAGCCCTAGCGGCAGTCTGAACACTGAAGCTTTCTTT	CASSPSGSLNTEAFF
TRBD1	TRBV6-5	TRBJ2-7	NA	TGTGCCAGCAGAAGACAGGGGGGAACCTACGAGCAGTACTTC	CASRRQGGTYEQYF
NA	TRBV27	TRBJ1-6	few	TGTGCCAGCGGAAAGAGGGGGAAAGCTGCTTCACCCCTCCACTTT	CASGKRGKAASPLHF
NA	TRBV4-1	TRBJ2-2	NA	TGCGCCAGCAGTTTTCACGGGGAGCTGTTTTTT	CASSFHGELFF
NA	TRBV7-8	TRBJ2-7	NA	TGTGCCAGCAGCTTAAACCCTAGCTCAAGCTCCTACGAGCAGTACTTC	CASSLNPSSSSYEQYF
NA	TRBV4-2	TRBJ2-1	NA	TGTGCCAGCAGCCCCAGGGCCGGGGCGGGGAGCTCCTACAATGAGCAGTTCTTC	CASSPRAGAGSSYNEQFF
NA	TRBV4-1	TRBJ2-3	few	TGCGCCAGCAGCCAAAACCCAGGGGCCGCGAGGGTACGAGATACGCAGTATTTT	CASSQNPGAARVRDTQYF
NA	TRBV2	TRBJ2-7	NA	TGTGCCAGCAGTGTACGGAGCGGGTACAACGAGCAGTACTTC	CASSVRSGYNEQYF
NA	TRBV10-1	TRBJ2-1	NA	TGCGCCAGCAGGCTGGGACTCGACAATGAGCAGTTCTTC	CASRLGLDNEQFF
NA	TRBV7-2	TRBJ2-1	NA	TGTGCCAGCAGCTTAGAATTGGGCAGGGAGCAGTTCTTC	CASSLELGREQFF
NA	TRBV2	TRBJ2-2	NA	TGTGCCATTCCCTCTGACAAGGACACCGGGGAGCTGTTTTTT	CAIPSDKDTGELFF
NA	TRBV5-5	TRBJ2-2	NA	TGTGCCAGCAGGTGGAGGACGAACACCGGGGAGCTGTTTTTT	CASRWRTNTGELFF
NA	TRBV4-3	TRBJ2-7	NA	TGCGCCAGCAGCCAAGATCTATTGACAGGACGGATGGGAGAGCAGTACTTC	CASSQDLLTGRMGEQYF
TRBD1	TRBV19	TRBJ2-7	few	TGTGCCACCCGGAAGACAGGGTATGGAGCATACGAGCAGTACTTC	CATRKTGYGAYEQYF
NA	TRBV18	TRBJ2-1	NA	TGTGCCAGCTCACCACCGCGTCGTCAGGGTCGGGACAATGAGCAGTTCTTC	CASSPPRRQGRDNEQFF
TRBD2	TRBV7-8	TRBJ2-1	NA	TGTGCCAGCAGCTTACCCCTGAGGGTAGCGGGAAGTCGCAATGAGCAGTTCTTC	CASSLPLRVAGSRNEQFF
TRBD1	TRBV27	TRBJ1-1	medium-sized	TGTGCCAGCAGTCTCGGGACAGCGCCAATGAACACTGAAGCTTTCTTT	CASSLGTAPMNTEAFF
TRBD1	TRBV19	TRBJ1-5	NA	TGTGCCAGTTCTAGCCACCCAGGGGGCGGTCAGCCCCAGCATTTT	CASSSHPGGGQPQHF